A single sample is the source of the 28 T cell receptor beta chains below, sequenced in a study of PD-1 blockade in mismatch repair-deficient tumors. TCRdb keeps only in-frame clones here, not all; method: immunoSEQ multiplex PCR. Of tens of thousands of clones in the sample, 81% were seen once. This specimen was peripheral blood, taken 20 weeks after starting pembrolizumab. These receptors came from an adult with mismatch repair-deficient cancer.

The V and J genes are TRBV7-9 and TRBJ1-1, with D possibly TRBD1 on 5 matching bases. The length of the CDR3 is 13 residues. Per germline, CDR1 SEHNR and CDR2 FQNEAQ (reference sequence). The V gene lost 5 bases and the J gene lost 4 bases, with 11 bases spanning the gap. As DNA, the CDR3 is TGTGCCAGCAGCGATACAGGTCTCACTGAAGCTTTCTTT. Translation gives CASSDTGLTEAFF.

V and J are TRBV5-4 and TRBJ2-3; unclear D gene. Germline V gene data show CDR1 as SGHNT and CDR2 as YYREEE (reference sequence). CDR3 length equals 12 residues. V lost 4 bases to trimming and J lost 4 bases, with 7 bases between them. The CDR3 nucleotides read TGTGCCAGCAGCCTCCCCGCAGATACGCAGTATTTT. Translating gives CASSLPADTQYF.

The genes are TRBV5-1 and TRBJ1-5, with D hard to call. V gave up 5 bases and J gave up 4 bases, with 16 bases separating them. The CDR3 has 15 residues. Germline V gene sequence: CDR1 SGHRS, CDR2 YFSETQ. CDR3 in amino acids: CASRARTDRNQPQHF. The CDR3 DNA sequence: TGCGCCAGCAGGGCCCGGACGGACCGTAATCAGCCCCAGCATTTT.

For this clone: Compared with germline, one end of the junction differs, possibly owing to a read error. J is TRBJ2-2 and V is TRBV7-7; D possibly corresponds to TRBD1 (5 bases). The germline V gene has CDR1 SSHAT and CDR2 FNYEAQ (reference sequence). There are 14 residues in the CDR3. CDR3 bases: TGTGCTAGCAGCCCCCAGGGTCTCGCCGGGGAGCTGTTTTTT. The encoded protein is CASSPQGLAGELFF.

This clone has just a few counts. The CDR3 protein is CASSPKGLVATEAFF. CDR3 nucleotide sequence: TGTGCCAGCAGCCCCAAGGGCCTGGTGGCCACTGAAGCTTTCTTT. V gene TRBV4-2 combines with J gene TRBJ1-1; unclear D gene. V was cut by 4 bases and J by 4 bases, with 16 bases left in between. Germline V CDR1 and CDR2: LGHNA, YNFKEQ. This CDR3 spans 15 amino acids.

The CDR3 here is CASMGSGSTDTQYF. CDR3 DNA sequence: TGTGCCAGTATGGGTAGCGGGAGCACAGATACGCAGTATTTT. This chain connects TRBV19 to TRBJ2-3, with 7 bases fitting TRBD2. This CDR3 contains 14 residues. The V and J ends lost 7 bases and 0 bases, in that order; junction bases with no gene match: 4. CDR1 is LNHDA, CDR2 SQIVND, per germline (reference sequence).

V and J are TRBV5-1 and TRBJ1-1; perhaps TRBD1 as D (6 bases). CDR1 is SGHRS, CDR2 YFSETQ, per germline. The V gene lost 0 bases and the J gene lost 0 bases, with 18 bases spanning the gap. The CDR3 totals 18 residues. CDR3 protein: CASSLVPSDSPLNTEAFF. CDR3 coding DNA: TGCGCCAGCAGCTTGGTCCCCTCGGACAGCCCCTTGAACACTGAAGCTTTCTTT.

The V call is TRBV27, the J call TRBJ1-1; the D gene is possibly TRBD1 (5 bases). V lost 5 bases, J lost 4 bases, and 11 bases lay in between. This CDR3 is built from 13 residues. Germline assignment: CDR1 MNHEY and CDR2 SMNVEV (reference sequence). The CDR3 nucleotides read TGTGCCAGCAGTCCCAGGGTGCTCACTGAAGCTTTCTTT. It translates to CASSPRVLTEAFF.

The chain is built from TRBV28 and TRBJ2-7, with TRBD2 identical over 11 bases. The CDR3 is 16 amino acids. Germline assignment: CDR1 MDHEN and CDR2 SYDVKM. The J segment lost 2 bases and the V segment lost 4 bases, leaving 7 bases of the junction unmatched. This chain's CDR3 is CASSSRTSGQTYEQYF. In DNA, the CDR3 is TGTGCCAGCAGTTCGAGGACTAGCGGGCAAACCTACGAGCAGTACTTC.

V usage is TRBV30 and J usage is TRBJ2-7; 9 nucleotides align to TRBD2. The CDR3 has 13 amino acids. V dropped 1 base and J dropped 4; count of bases not matched to a gene: 2. CDR1 is GTSNPN, CDR2 SVGIG, per germline (reference sequence). DNA of the CDR3: TGTGCCTGGAGTGGGCTAGCGGGATACGAGCAGTACTTC. The encoded protein is CAWSGLAGYEQYF. The entire variable domain, with the rest obtained from reference TRBV30 and TRBJ2-7, is as follows: SQTIHQWPATLVQPVGSPLSLECTVEGTSNPNLYWYRQAAGRGLQLLFYSVGIGQISSEVPQNLSASRPQDRQFILSSKKLLLSDSGFYLCAWSGLAGYEQYFGPGTRLTVT.

The chain couples TRBV30 to TRBJ2-5; D may be TRBD2 (6 bases). The germline V gene has CDR1 GTSNPN and CDR2 SVGIG (reference sequence). This CDR3 has 18 amino acids. Trimming removed 0 bases from V and 2 bases from J, with 22 bases in between. Here the CDR3 DNA reads TGTGCCTGGAGTGTATATCCGGCGGGGAGAGGGAAACAAGAGACCCAGTACTTC. It codes for CAWSVYPAGRGKQETQYF.

V is TRBV7-2 and J is TRBJ1-1; D gene ambiguous. The ends were cut back, 3 bases at V and 7 bases at J, with 12 bases in the middle. This CDR3 region has 13 residues. In germline, CDR1 is SGHTA, CDR2 FQGNSA. CDR3 loop: CASSLTGVDEAFF. Here the CDR3 DNA reads TGTGCCAGCAGCTTGACCGGAGTCGATGAAGCTTTCTTT.

There are a few counts of this clone. V usage is TRBV19 and J usage is TRBJ1-2; D is undetermined. The germline V gene encodes CDR1 LNHDA and CDR2 SQIVND (reference sequence). The CDR3 totals 12 residues. Trimming removed 0 bases from V and 4 bases from J, with 3 bases in between. This chain's CDR3 is CASSIDTYGYTF. DNA of the CDR3: TGTGCCAGTAGTATAGACACCTATGGCTACACCTTC.

This chain joins TRBV5-4 and TRBJ1-5; D is undetermined. Germline values: CDR1 SGHNT, CDR2 YYREEE (reference sequence). The CDR3 length is 14 residues. Trimming cost V 2 bases and J 5 bases, with 11 bases left between them. The CDR3 protein is CASSLYGEDQPQHF. CDR3 in DNA: TGTGCCAGCAGCTTATACGGGGAAGATCAGCCCCAGCATTTT.

This chain links TRBV14 with TRBJ1-2; no clear D. CDR1 and CDR2 (germline): SGHDN, FVKESK. V was pared by 0 bases and J by 4 bases, with 6 bases between. The CDR3 is 13 residues long. The CDR3 DNA follows: TGTGCCAGCAGCCAAGATACCGGCTATGGCTACACCTTC. It codes for CASSQDTGYGYTF.

The genes are TRBV9 and TRBJ2-5; D is unresolved. The V end lost 0 bases, the J end lost 3 bases, and 3 bases lay between the germline ends. Germline V gene lookup returns CDR1 SGDLS and CDR2 YYNGEE. The CDR3 spans 12 residues. In DNA, the CDR3 is TGTGCCAGCAGCGTAGGAGAAGAGACCCAGTACTTC. Translated, it gives CASSVGEETQYF.

The chain links TRBV11-2 to TRBJ2-7; no clear D gene. Germline V gives CDR1 SGHAT, CDR2 FQNNGV. Trimming took 4 bases from V and 2 from J, leaving 6 bases between them. The CDR3 consists of 12 residues. The chain's CDR3 is CASSSAPYEQYF. The DNA for the CDR3 is TGTGCCAGCAGCTCCGCGCCCTACGAGCAGTACTTC.

This chain connects TRBV6-1 to TRBJ1-3; TRBD1 might be the D (5 bases). The CDR3 is 15 residues long. Germline V CDR1 and CDR2: MNHNS, SASEGT. V lost 4 bases to trimming and J lost 1 base, with 11 bases between them. The CDR3 loop is CASSVQTGSGNTIYF. Here the CDR3 DNA reads TGTGCCAGCAGTGTTCAAACAGGATCTGGAAACACCATATATTTT.

The chain carries TRBV7-3 and TRBJ1-1; 7 bases match TRBD1. The CDR3 spans 13 residues. The V gene end was trimmed by 5 bases and the J gene end by 4 bases; junction bases not matched to a gene: 4. Germline V gene lookup returns CDR1 SGHTA and CDR2 FQGTGA. The CDR3 region has the DNA TGTGCCAGCAGCCAGACAGGGAGCACTGAAGCTTTCTTT. Amino acid sequence: CASSQTGSTEAFF. Full variable domain (rest looked up from reference TRBV7-3 and TRBJ1-1): GAGVSQTPSNKVTEKGKYVELRCDPISGHTALYWYRQSLGQGPEFLIYFQGTGAADDSGLPNDRFFAVRPEGSVSTLKIQRTERGDSAVYLCASSQTGSTEAFFGQGTRLTVV.

V and J are TRBV29-1 and TRBJ2-7; 7 nucleotides agree with TRBD2. With 1 base clipped from V and 1 base from J, the junction kept 4 bases outside the gene matches. This CDR3 is built from 14 residues. The germline V gene has CDR1 SQVTM and CDR2 ANQGSEA. This CDR3 is CSVEGGRGSYEQYF. CDR3 coding DNA: TGCAGCGTTGAAGGAGGGAGGGGTTCCTACGAGCAGTACTTC.

This clone appeared a single time. This chain uses TRBV19 with TRBJ2-1, with D uncertain. V shed 7 bases and J shed 5 bases, with 15 bases lying between them. CDR3 length equals 14 residues. CDR1 is LNHDA, CDR2 SQIVND, per germline (reference sequence). In nucleotides, the CDR3 is TGTGCCAGTAAAGTTTTGGGTACCCACAATGAGCAGTTCTTC. Its translation is CASKVLGTHNEQFF.

The chain employs TRBV5-1 and TRBJ1-2; tentative D call: TRBD1 (6 bases). Germline-derived CDR1 and CDR2 are SGHRS and YFSETQ. Deletions cut 6 bases from V and 2 bases from J, with 14 bases between. This CDR3 is 14 amino acids long. The CDR3 protein is CASNLETGNYGYTF. The CDR3 DNA reads TGCGCCAGCAACCTGGAAACAGGGAACTATGGCTACACCTTC. Combining the CDR3 with reference TRBV5-1 and TRBJ1-2 gives the whole variable domain KAGVTQTPRYLIKTRGQQVTLSCSPISGHRSVSWYQQTPGQGLQFLFEYFSETQRNKGNFPGRFSGRQFSNSRSEMNVSTLELGDSALYLCASNLETGNYGYTFGSGTRLTVV.

The rearrangement joins TRBV9 to TRBJ1-3, with D possibly being TRBD1 (5 bases). This CDR3 contains 16 residues. V lost 0 bases to trimming and J lost 0 bases, with 10 bases between them. Germline V gene sequence: CDR1 SGDLS, CDR2 YYNGEE. The chain's CDR3 is CASSVALGDSGNTIYF. Written as DNA, the CDR3 is TGTGCCAGCAGCGTAGCTCTAGGGGACTCTGGAAACACCATATATTTT.

This clone was counted only a few times. This chain connects TRBV4-2 to TRBJ2-3; TRBD2 aligns across 8 bases. The germline V gene encodes CDR1 LGHNA and CDR2 YNFKEQ. This CDR3 has 16 amino acids. V was clipped by 0 bases and J by 5 bases; unmatched bases: 7. Here the CDR3 DNA reads TGTGCCAGCAGCCAAGATGGAGCGGGAGAAATAGATACGCAGTATTTT. This codes for CASSQDGAGEIDTQYF.

The gene calls are TRBV9 and TRBJ2-3; no firm D call. Trimming took 0 bases from V and 0 from J, leaving 8 bases between them. Germline V gene sequence: CDR1 SGDLS, CDR2 YYNGEE. CDR3 length equals 15 residues. The chain's CDR3 is CASSVAVLSTDTQYF. The CDR3 bases are TGTGCCAGCAGCGTAGCTGTTCTTAGCACAGATACGCAGTATTTT.

This clone came up a few times. The rearrangement uses TRBV5-1 and TRBJ1-5; D is undetermined. Germline V gene data show CDR1 as SGHRS and CDR2 as YFSETQ. Trimming took off 0 bases at V and 3 bases at J, with 10 bases between the two ends. CDR3 length: 15 residues. CDR3 in DNA: TGCGCCAGCAGCTTGGAGGGTTTCTACAATCAGCCCCAGCATTTT. Translated, it gives CASSLEGFYNQPQHF.

V is TRBV5-8 and J is TRBJ1-2, with D perhaps TRBD1 (5 bases). The CDR3 has 16 amino acids. CDR1 and CDR2 (germline): SGHTS, YDEGEE. Trimming cost V 0 bases and J 6 bases, with 18 bases left between them. Written as DNA, the CDR3 is TGTGCCAGCAGCTTGGGGTGGGACCTCCAACCCAATGGCTACACCTTC. As protein: CASSLGWDLQPNGYTF.

The rearrangement joins TRBV4-1 to TRBJ2-2; D is uncertain. The V end lost 0 bases, the J end lost 1 base, and 6 bases lay between the germline ends. This CDR3 comprises 15 residues. Germline V gives CDR1 MGHRA, CDR2 YSYEKL. In nucleotides, the CDR3 is TGCGCCAGCAGCCAAGATCTAGGGAACACCGGGGAGCTGTTTTTT. This sequence encodes CASSQDLGNTGELFF.